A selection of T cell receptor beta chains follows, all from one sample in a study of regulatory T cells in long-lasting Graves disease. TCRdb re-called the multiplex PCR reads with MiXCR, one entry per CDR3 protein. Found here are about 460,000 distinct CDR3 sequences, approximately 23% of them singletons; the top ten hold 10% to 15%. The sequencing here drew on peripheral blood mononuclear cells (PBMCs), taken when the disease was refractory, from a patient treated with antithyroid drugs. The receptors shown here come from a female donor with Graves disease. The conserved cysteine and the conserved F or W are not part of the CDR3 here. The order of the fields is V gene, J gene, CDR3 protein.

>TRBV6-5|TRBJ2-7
ASSYSRGQGGEQY
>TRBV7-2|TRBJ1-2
ASSLVRGNYGYT
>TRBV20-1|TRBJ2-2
SAGPREQGGELF
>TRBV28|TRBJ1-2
ASSLFSRGYT
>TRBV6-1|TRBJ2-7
ASKSTGGGYEQY
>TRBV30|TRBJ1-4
AWGGGERSEKLF
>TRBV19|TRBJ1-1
ASNPGLNTEAF
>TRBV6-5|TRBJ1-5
ASSYLDRGDQPQH
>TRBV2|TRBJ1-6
ASRDRNSPLH
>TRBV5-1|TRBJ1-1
ASSEGQGVTEAF
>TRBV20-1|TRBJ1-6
SARAQGEKGSSYNSPLH
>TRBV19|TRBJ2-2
ASSRSLPTGELF
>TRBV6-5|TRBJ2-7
ASSSGPISSYEQY
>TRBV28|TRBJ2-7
ASGYEQY
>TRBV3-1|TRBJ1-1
ASSPQGWGTEAF
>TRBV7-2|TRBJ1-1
ASSLRPTMTGLNTEAF
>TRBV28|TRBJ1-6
ASSGGGHKPLH
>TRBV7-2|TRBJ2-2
ASSLGHRAGGPGELF
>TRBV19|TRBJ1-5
ASSNRVSNQPQH
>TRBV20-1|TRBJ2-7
SAFPAGTTYEQY
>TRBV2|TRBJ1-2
ASSEFGGSGYT
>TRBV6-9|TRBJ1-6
ASSYQQGAFNSPLH
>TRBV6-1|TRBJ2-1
ASSRGTGLIDNEQF
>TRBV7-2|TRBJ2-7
ASSAIAGGPGEQY
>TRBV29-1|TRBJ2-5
SVEVSGAETQY
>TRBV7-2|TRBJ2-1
ASSLSRDRKGEQF
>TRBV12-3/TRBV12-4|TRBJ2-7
ASSLTLEYEQY
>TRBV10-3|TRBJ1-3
ATNAQGDRNTIY
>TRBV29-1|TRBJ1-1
SVARQNTEAF
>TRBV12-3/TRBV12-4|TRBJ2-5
ASSRTTLAGARETQY
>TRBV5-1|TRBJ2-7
ASSSLPGTYEQY